Below are 27 T cell receptor beta chains sequenced from a single sample in a study of blood T cell repertoires in COVID-19. Assay: immunoSEQ multiplex PCR; the TCRdb copy retains only in-frame clones and omits some. The data contain fewer than 700,000 clones, about 89% of them singletons. The sample comprised peripheral blood. These receptor sequences come from a woman aged 45 to 65 with COVID-19, enrolled during active disease.

As DNA, the CDR3 is TGTGCCAGTAGTACCCGGGAGGGGAACACTGAAGCTTTCTTT. It translates to CASSTREGNTEAFF. The chain carries TRBV19 and TRBJ1-1, with D unresolved. With 4 bases removed from V and 1 base from J, the gap between germline ends came to 10 bases. Germline V gene sequence: CDR1 LNHDA, CDR2 SQIVND (reference sequence). The CDR3 has 14 residues.

This clone is a singleton in its sample. This chain joins TRBV7-3 and TRBJ1-1; maybe TRBD1 (6 bases). V was cut by 3 bases and J by 7 bases, with 21 bases left in between. The CDR3 runs to 16 residues. The germline V gene has CDR1 SGHTA and CDR2 FQGTGA. CDR3 loop: CASSLLERGGKGEAFF. In DNA form, the CDR3 reads TGTGCCAGCAGCTTGCTAGAACGAGGGGGTAAAGGTGAAGCTTTCTTT.

J is TRBJ1-1 and V is TRBV6-5; D is uncertain. The CDR3 runs to 14 residues. V lost 6 bases to trimming and J lost 1 base, with 12 bases between them. CDR1 and CDR2 from the germline V gene are MNHEY and SVGAGI. The CDR3 DNA is TGTGCCAGCAGAAGAGGGAGCGAGAACACTGAAGCTTTCTTT. Protein sequence: CASRRGSENTEAFF.

The chain combines TRBV15 with TRBJ1-1; the D is unclear. Germline lookup yields CDR1 LNHNV and CDR2 YYDKDF (reference sequence). There are 15 residues in the CDR3. The V end was cut by 2 bases, the J end by 0 bases, with 10 bases between. The CDR3 is CATSRHYDLNTEAFF. The CDR3 bases are TGTGCCACCAGCAGACACTACGACCTGAACACTGAAGCTTTCTTT.

This sequence joins TRBV6-5 and TRBJ2-7, with 7 bases matching TRBD2. CDR1 is MNHEY, CDR2 SVGAGI, per germline. There are 15 residues in the CDR3. Germline trimming cut 6 bases from V and 0 bases from J; bases unmatched to any gene: 8. The CDR3 sequence: CASSAGRLSSYEQYF. The CDR3 bases are TGTGCCAGCAGCGCCGGGAGGTTGAGCTCCTACGAGCAGTACTTC.

This clone appeared once. The gene calls are TRBV6-5 and TRBJ1-1; a weak D match, TRBD1 (5 bases). The CDR3 totals 13 residues. CDR1 is MNHEY, CDR2 SVGAGI, per germline. Deletions cut 3 bases from V and 6 bases from J, with 11 bases between. CDR3 nucleotide sequence: TGTGCCAGCAGTTATGGGGCCTGGGCTGAAGCTTTCTTT. This codes for CASSYGAWAEAFF.

The rearrangement joins TRBV10-2 to TRBJ1-2; D is undetermined. CDR1 WSHSY and CDR2 SAAADI come from the germline V gene. The CDR3 sequence is 14 residues long. V gave up 2 bases and J gave up 10 bases, with 17 bases separating them. CDR3 amino acids: CASSEGVGVYYYTF. The CDR3, as DNA: TGCGCCAGCAGTGAGGGCGTCGGGGTCTACTACTACACCTTC.

On this clone itself: This may be a read error: a much more frequent sequence differs by one nucleotide. The chain employs TRBV13 and TRBJ1-2; 10 bases are shared with TRBD1. V was pared by 5 bases and J by 2 bases, with 5 bases of the junction left unmatched. Germline lookup yields CDR1 PRHDT and CDR2 FYEKMQ (reference sequence). The CDR3 sequence is 15 residues long. The CDR3 DNA sequence: TGTGCCAGCAGCCTAAGGACAGGGGGGAACTATGGCTACACCTTC. Its translation is CASSLRTGGNYGYTF.

V usage is TRBV28 and J usage is TRBJ1-3; tentatively, D is TRBD1 (5 bases). This CDR3 contains 15 residues. Germline loops: CDR1 MDHEN, CDR2 SYDVKM. V shed 2 bases and J shed 0 bases, with 8 bases lying between them. CDR3 in amino acids: CASSLPTASGNTIYF. The CDR3 region has the DNA TGTGCCAGCAGTTTACCGACAGCCTCTGGAAACACCATATATTTT.

The gene calls are TRBV9 and TRBJ1-2, with 8 bases fitting TRBD1. V was clipped by 3 bases and J by 6 bases; unmatched bases: 13. CDR1 is SGDLS and CDR2 is YYNGEE in the germline V gene. The CDR3 has 16 residues. The CDR3 nucleotides read TGTGCCAGCAGCGACCGGGACAGGACCATCAAGGATGGCTACACCTTC. Its translation is CASSDRDRTIKDGYTF.

V is TRBV7-9 and J is TRBJ1-6; 8 bases are a match to TRBD1. The germline V gene encodes CDR1 SEHNR and CDR2 FQNEAQ (reference sequence). This CDR3 is built from 17 residues. Trimming at V came to 5 bases and at J to 7 bases, leaving 13 bases not matched to a gene. This CDR3 reads CASSQRRNRGENSPLHF. CDR3 nucleotides: TGTGCCAGCAGCCAGCGACGAAACAGGGGGGAGAATTCACCCCTCCACTTT.

This clone showed up just a few times. V usage is TRBV3-1 (or the pseudogene TRBV3-2) and J usage is TRBJ1-4, with TRBD1 as a possible D gene (5 bases). Trimming stripped 4 bases from V and 8 bases from J, with 14 bases between. Germline CDR1 is LGHDT and CDR2 is YNNKEL (reference sequence). The CDR3 is 14 residues long. CDR3 nucleotide sequence: TGTGCCAGCAGCCTCCCGGGGCGGGAAGAAAAACTGTTTTTT. This codes for CASSLPGREEKLFF.

This rearrangement joins TRBV14 to TRBJ2-1, with no clear D. The V end was cut by 1 base, the J end by 2 bases, with 6 bases between. This CDR3 contains 14 residues. Germline V gives CDR1 SGHDN, CDR2 FVKESK. CDR3 loop: CASSQATTYNEQFF. DNA of the CDR3: TGTGCCAGCAGCCAAGCTACCACCTACAATGAGCAGTTCTTC.

The genes are TRBV5-1 and TRBJ2-7, with TRBD1 matching 10 bases. V lost 0 bases to trimming and J lost 2 bases; unmatched junction nucleotides: 5. CDR3 length equals 16 residues. Germline CDR1 and CDR2: SGHRS and YFSETQ. CDR3: CASSLDGTGDTYEQYF. The CDR3 DNA is TGCGCCAGCAGCTTGGACGGGACAGGGGATACCTACGAGCAGTACTTC.

This clone has a single count. The V gene is TRBV30, the J gene TRBJ1-4, with a tentative D call TRBD1 (6 bases). Germline assignment: CDR1 GTSNPN and CDR2 SVGIG (reference sequence). The CDR3 runs to 13 residues. V was pared by 6 bases and J by 4 bases, with 12 bases between. The CDR3 coding sequence is TGTGCCTGTGGGGGCCAACGTAATGAAAAACTGTTTTTT. It codes for CACGGQRNEKLFF.

A single count supports this clone. The chain is built from TRBV6-4 and TRBJ1-2, with TRBD1 identical over 7 bases. Germline values: CDR1 MRHNA, CDR2 SNTAGT. The CDR3 is made up of 15 amino acids. Trimming cost V 6 bases and J 5 bases; bases outside gene matches: 12. CDR3 nucleotide sequence: TGTGCCAGCAGCGAAAGGCCCGACAGGGTTTATGGCTACACCTTC. This encodes CASSERPDRVYGYTF.

The chain employs TRBV20-1 and TRBJ1-1; D is unclear. The CDR3 runs to 11 residues. V was trimmed by 2 bases and J by 7 bases, leaving 8 bases between them. Germline V CDR1 and CDR2: DFQATT, SNEGSKA (reference sequence). DNA for the CDR3: TGCAGTGCTAGACCCGGGAATGAAGCTTTCTTT. This sequence encodes CSARPGNEAFF.

The chain links TRBV6-2 or TRBV6-3 to TRBJ2-7; 12 bases are a match to TRBD1. J was trimmed by 6 bases and V by 2 bases; bases with no gene match: 8. The V gene's germline CDR1 is MNHEY and CDR2 SVGEGT. The CDR3 is made up of 16 amino acids. Here the CDR3 DNA reads TGTGCCAGCAGTTACCTGGTGGGACAGGGGGCTCCCGAGCAGTACTTC. Translated: CASSYLVGQGAPEQYF.

J is TRBJ2-7 and V is TRBV5-8, with D perhaps matching TRBD2 (5 bases). The V gene lost 0 bases and the J gene lost 6 bases, with 25 bases spanning the gap. Germline CDR1 and CDR2: SGHTS and YDEGEE. CDR3 length: 18 amino acids. The CDR3 spells CASSLEYSPTLEVGEQYF. The CDR3, as DNA: TGTGCCAGCAGCTTGGAATACAGTCCTACGTTGGAGGTGGGCGAGCAGTACTTC.

The CDR3 region is CASSPGLASGISEQYF. The CDR3 nucleotides read TGCGCCAGCAGCCCGGGACTAGCAAGTGGGATCTCCGAGCAGTACTTC. The chain joins TRBV5-1 to TRBJ2-7, with TRBD2 matching over 9 bases. Per the germline V gene, CDR1 is SGHRS and CDR2 is YFSETQ. V was pared by 4 bases and J by 6 bases, with 14 bases of the junction left unmatched. The CDR3 sequence is 16 residues long.

The gene calls are TRBV5-1 and TRBJ1-1; 10 nucleotides agree with TRBD1. J gave up 6 bases and V 0 bases, and 8 bases lay outside the gene matches. Germline V lookup: CDR1 SGHRS, CDR2 YFSETQ. The CDR3 runs 16 residues. The CDR3 coding sequence is TGCGCCAGCAGCTTGGCCTTGACAGGGGGCATCTCTGAAGCTTTCTTT. Protein sequence: CASSLALTGGISEAFF.

This clone was recorded a few times. The gene calls are TRBV5-1 and TRBJ2-5; 7 bases fit TRBD1. CDR1 SGHRS and CDR2 YFSETQ come from the germline V gene. Unmatched junction bases numbered 8, after V lost 4 bases and J lost 2 bases. The CDR3 has 15 amino acids. The CDR3 region has the DNA TGCGCCAGCAGCCCTAGGGACAGTTATCAAGAGACCCAGTACTTC. It is translated as CASSPRDSYQETQYF.

This chain links TRBV19 with TRBJ2-2; 15 bases map to TRBD2. This CDR3 is built from 18 residues. After removal of 3 bases from V and 2 bases from J, the junction contained 4 bases not matched to a gene. The germline CDR1 and CDR2 sequences are LNHDA and SQIVND (reference sequence). The CDR3 reads CASSMGLAGGLNTGELFF. CDR3 nucleotides: TGTGCCAGTAGTATGGGACTAGCGGGGGGACTCAACACCGGGGAGCTGTTTTTT.

This chain connects TRBV7-8 to TRBJ2-5; TRBD2 might be the D (5 bases). This CDR3 has 14 residues. Germline V lookup: CDR1 SGHVS, CDR2 FQNEAQ. Trimming took off 6 bases at V and 4 bases at J, with 15 bases between the two ends. In DNA, the CDR3 is TGTGCCAGCAGTCCCACCCCTCGGGGAGAGACCCAGTACTTC. It translates to CASSPTPRGETQYF.

In DNA, the CDR3 is TGTGCCAGCAGCAACTCCATTAGACTAGCGGGGACAGATACGCAGTATTTT. Translating it yields CASSNSIRLAGTDTQYF. V and J are TRBV5-4 and TRBJ2-3; 11 nucleotides agree with TRBD2. From germline, CDR1 is SGHNT and CDR2 YYREEE (reference sequence). This CDR3 comprises 17 residues. With 4 bases clipped from V and 3 bases from J, the junction kept 10 bases outside the gene matches.

This clone showed up just a few times. The gene calls are TRBV6-5 and TRBJ1-1; D remains ambiguous. With 2 bases removed from V and 5 bases from J, the gap between germline ends came to 15 bases. The CDR3 consists of 15 residues. Germline CDR1 reads MNHEY; CDR2 reads SVGAGI. For the CDR3, the DNA is TGTGCCAGCAGTTACGGAATCGGGGTAGAAACTGAAGCTTTCTTT. Protein sequence: CASSYGIGVETEAFF.

The genes are TRBV2 and TRBJ2-1; 7 bases line up with TRBD1. Germline V CDR1 and CDR2: SNHLY, FYNNEI. The CDR3 sequence is 14 residues long. V dropped 3 bases and J dropped 10; count of bases not matched to a gene: 9. In DNA form, the CDR3 reads TGTGCCAGCAGTGAGGTGAGGGGGCGAAAAGAGCAGTTCTTC. This gives the protein CASSEVRGRKEQFF.